The present entry profiles one T cell receptor beta chain with its context. Its antigen is as yet unknown. These data belong to a study of T cells in localized non-small cell lung cancer. Study-level findings and limits: Only one tumor region was sequenced, so heterogeneity remains possible. There was higher T cell clonality in uninvolved adjacent lung than in tumor, and it was highest there. A raised T cell density in blood coincided with lengthier overall survival. There were a median roughly 54 of the top 100 tumor clones appearing in adjacent lung.

The method was immunoSEQ multiplex PCR; TCRdb's version includes in-frame clones alone and lacks a portion of them. This sample has 90,000 to 95,000 clones; approximately 88% occur once, and the top ten carry around 16%. Trimming removed 0 bases from V and 10 bases from J, with 10 bases in between. Germline CDR1 reads SGHRS; CDR2 reads YFSETQ. The CDR3 extends over 12 amino acids. Sequencing was performed on peripheral blood, taken before any cancer treatment. The genes are TRBV5-1 and TRBJ1-1; tentative D call: TRBD1 (6 bases). This sequence was found in a man aged 35 to 70 with stage I squamous cell lung carcinoma. In DNA form, the CDR3 reads TGCGCCAGCAGCTTGGAGAAGGGGGGAGCTTTCTTT. It encodes CASSLEKGGAFF. The full variable domain, with the rest looked up from reference TRBV5-1 and TRBJ1-1, is KAGVTQTPRYLIKTRGQQVTLSCSPISGHRSVSWYQQTPGQGLQFLFEYFSETQRNKGNFPGRFSGRQFSNSRSEMNVSTLELGDSALYLCASSLEKGGAFFGQGTRLTVV.